This T cell receptor beta chain was found in a study of blood T cells in healthy people across ages. The authors drew around 9.3 milliliters of peripheral blood from each donor. This clonotype was counted only a few times. Germline V lookup: CDR1 SGHRS, CDR2 YFSETQ. The V end was cut by 5 bases, the J end by 6 bases, with 12 bases between. The CDR3 consists of 13 residues. The use of a sample-barcoded 5' primer and a J-beta primer mix characterized a second PCR of about 7 to 12 cycles. TCRdb processed the 5' RACE reads anew with MiXCR; each CDR3 protein has one entry. The table includes about 760,000 distinct CDR3 sequences, just under 25% detected once. These same data were also listed under a study on T cells of mothers and their children.

V and J are TRBV5-1 and TRBJ1-5; the D gene is possibly TRBD1 (5 bases). Material: blood. The sequence was collected from a boy younger than 18 in good health. The CDR3 nucleotides are TGCGCCAGCAGTTTCGGGGCGGGTCAGCCCCAGCATTTT. This sequence encodes CASSFGAGQPQHF.